Shown below are 28 T cell receptor beta chains from a single sample sequenced in a study of T cell clones after liver transplantation. Profiling relied on immunoSEQ multiplex PCR, and the TCRdb table lists in-frame clones only, not all of them. Here the sample spans under 90,000 clones, about four fifths being singletons. Sequences were derived from CD4+ T cells from blood, sampled before liver transplant. The receptors were gathered from a human donor who received a liver transplant.

V and J are TRBV29-1 and TRBJ2-3; D is possibly TRBD1 (5 bases). The CDR3 is 12 amino acids. The germline gives CDR1 SQVTM, CDR2 ANQGSEA. V lost 7 bases to trimming and J lost 5 bases, with 13 bases between them. CDR3 nucleotide sequence: TGCAGCGAAGCAGGGCTGGGAGATACGCAGTATTTT. It codes for CSEAGLGDTQYF.

The chain couples TRBV12-1 to TRBJ1-4. TRBV12-1 corresponds to a pseudogene. CDR3 length equals 13 residues. CDR3 DNA: TGTGCCAGCAACCCCGAGGTGTGTGGAAAACTGTTTTTT. Protein sequence: CASNPEVCGKLFF.

J is TRBJ2-7 and V is TRBV27; 10 bases line up with TRBD1. Losses at the gene ends were 5 bases for V and 2 bases for J; bases not matched to a gene: 9. Germline V gene sequence: CDR1 MNHEY, CDR2 SMNVEV (reference sequence). There are 16 residues in the CDR3. The CDR3 loop reads CASSGTGTGATYEQYF. In nucleotides, the CDR3 is TGTGCCAGCAGTGGAACCGGGACAGGGGCCACCTACGAGCAGTACTTC.

The chain couples TRBV28 to TRBJ2-6, with 8 bases that match TRBD1. CDR1 and CDR2 (germline): MDHEN, SYDVKM. V trimming: 4 bases; J trimming: 2 bases; junction bases outside the gene matches: 10. This CDR3 region has 18 residues. The CDR3 bases are TGTGCCAGCAGTTCAACGACAGGGGTTTACCCTGGGGCCAACGTCCTGACTTTC. It specifies CASSSTTGVYPGANVLTF.

The chain is built from TRBV5-4 and TRBJ2-3; D unresolved. The CDR3 is made up of 13 amino acids. With 2 bases removed from V and 2 bases from J, the gap between germline ends came to 6 bases. Per germline, CDR1 SGHNT and CDR2 YYREEE (reference sequence). The DNA for the CDR3 is TGTGCCAGCAGCTTACAGCTCACAGATACGCAGTATTTT. Translated, it gives CASSLQLTDTQYF.

The chain uses TRBV6-6 and TRBJ2-3; D is uncertain. Germline V gene lookup returns CDR1 MNHNY and CDR2 SVGAGI (reference sequence). Trimming took 7 bases from V and 8 from J, leaving 16 bases between them. The CDR3 is 13 amino acids. CDR3 region: CASTSTRAGTQYF. Written as DNA, the CDR3 is TGTGCCAGCACCTCTACAAGGGCCGGTACGCAGTATTTT.

The rearrangement joins TRBV25-1 to TRBJ2-6; D call uncertain. Germline V gene sequence: CDR1 MGHDK, CDR2 SYGVNS. V dropped 4 bases and J dropped 1 base, with 8 bases sitting between them. The CDR3 has 15 residues. The CDR3 nucleotides are TGTGCCAGCAGTGCACTACAGTCTGGGGCCAACGTCCTGACTTTC. Translation gives CASSALQSGANVLTF.

The chain is built from TRBV30 and TRBJ1-3; no definite D call. The germline CDR1 and CDR2 sequences are GTSNPN and SVGIG (reference sequence). This CDR3 comprises 15 residues. V shed 3 bases and J shed 0 bases, with 12 bases lying between them. CDR3 protein: CAWSWQASSGNTIYF. The CDR3 DNA sequence: TGTGCCTGGAGCTGGCAGGCGAGCTCTGGAAACACCATATATTTT.

J is TRBJ2-1 and V is TRBV7-9, with 8 bases identical to TRBD2. CDR3 size: 13 residues. Germline CDR1 and CDR2: SEHNR and FQNEAQ (reference sequence). After removal of 11 bases from V and 5 bases from J, the junction contained 8 bases not matched to a gene. CDR3 nucleotide sequence: TGTGCCCTCGGGGGGGCAAGGAACAATGAGCAGTTCTTC. It yields the protein CALGGARNNEQFF.

V and J are TRBV5-4 and TRBJ2-5; 14 positions match TRBD2. The CDR3 consists of 18 residues. J gave up 4 bases and V 4 bases, and 12 bases lay outside the gene matches. Germline lookup yields CDR1 SGHNT and CDR2 YYREEE (reference sequence). The CDR3 reads CASSLIRLAGGGPETQYF. CDR3 coding DNA: TGTGCCAGCAGCCTCATACGACTAGCGGGAGGGGGGCCAGAGACCCAGTACTTC. Combining the CDR3 with reference TRBV5-4 and TRBJ2-5 gives the whole variable domain ETGVTQSPTHLIKTRGQQVTLRCSSQSGHNTVSWYQQALGQGPQFIFQYYREEENGRGNFPPRFSGLQFPNYSSELNVNALELDDSALYLCASSLIRLAGGGPETQYFGPGTRLLVL.

The chain joins TRBV7-2 to TRBJ1-1; D may be TRBD1 (6 bases). The V and J ends lost 1 base and 4 bases respectively, with 13 bases between them. Germline assignment: CDR1 SGHTA and CDR2 FQGNSA. The CDR3 length is 15 residues. In nucleotides, the CDR3 is TGTGCCAGCAGCTTAGATCCTCGAGGGGGCACTGAAGCTTTCTTT. This gives the protein CASSLDPRGGTEAFF.

The chain recombines TRBV18 with TRBJ2-1, with 9 bases identical to TRBD2. This CDR3 has 14 amino acids. Germline V gene lookup returns CDR1 KGHSH and CDR2 LQKENI. After removal of 6 bases from V and 5 bases from J, the junction contained 5 bases not matched to a gene. CDR3 protein: CASSPRLADNEQFF. CDR3 bases: TGTGCCAGCTCTCCTAGACTAGCGGACAATGAGCAGTTCTTC.

V is TRBV28 and J is TRBJ2-1; 7 bases match TRBD2. Germline trimming cut 3 bases from V and 3 bases from J; bases unmatched to any gene: 11. Looked up from germline, CDR1 is MDHEN and CDR2 is SYDVKM. This CDR3 contains 17 residues. Here the CDR3 DNA reads TGTGCCAGCAGTTTCCGCCTCAGGAGCGGGGTCTACAATGAGCAGTTCTTC. Translation: CASSFRLRSGVYNEQFF.

In this sample, this clone turned up a few times. Within the sample, other DNA sequences also encode this same CDR3. This chain connects TRBV5-1 to TRBJ1-4, with no clear D. Germline V lookup: CDR1 SGHRS, CDR2 YFSETQ. Trimming left V 0 bases short and J 5 bases short, with 8 bases between. This CDR3 is 14 amino acids long. As DNA, the CDR3 is TGCGCCAGCAGCTTGGCCCCCGGAAATGAAAAACTGTTTTTT. Its protein product is CASSLAPGNEKLFF. Full variable domain (missing parts from reference TRBV5-1 and TRBJ1-4): KAGVTQTPRYLIKTRGQQVTLSCSPISGHRSVSWYQQTPGQGLQFLFEYFSETQRNKGNFPGRFSGRQFSNSRSEMNVSTLELGDSALYLCASSLAPGNEKLFFGSGTQLSVL.

In this sample, this clone turned up once. V and J are TRBV5-5 and TRBJ2-3; no definite D call. V was pared by 4 bases and J by 0 bases, with 3 bases between. The germline V gene has CDR1 SGHKS and CDR2 YYEKEE (reference sequence). The CDR3 covers 12 residues. As DNA, the CDR3 is TGTGCCAGCAGCGTCAGCACAGATACGCAGTATTTT. Its translation is CASSVSTDTQYF.

The rearrangement links TRBV29-1 to TRBJ1-1; D not resolved. The germline CDR1 and CDR2 sequences are SQVTM and ANQGSEA. The ends were cut back, 0 bases at V and 7 bases at J, with 12 bases in the middle. This CDR3 comprises 13 residues. CDR3 protein: CSVEEKGPNEAFF. CDR3 sequence (DNA): TGCAGCGTTGAAGAGAAAGGCCCTAATGAAGCTTTCTTT.

The V gene is TRBV11-2, the J gene TRBJ2-7, with TRBD2 matching 10 bases. This CDR3 is 15 amino acids long. Germline CDR1 SGHAT, CDR2 FQNNGV. After removal of 1 base from V and 4 bases from J, the junction contained 4 bases not matched to a gene. Here the CDR3 DNA reads TGTGCCAGCAGCTTAGTTCTAGCGGGAGTATACGAGCAGTACTTC. Translated, it gives CASSLVLAGVYEQYF.

The V and J genes are TRBV19 and TRBJ1-1; 8 bases line up with TRBD1. The CDR3 extends over 18 amino acids. Trimming took 7 bases from V and 6 from J; bases not matched to a gene: 22. Germline CDR1 is LNHDA and CDR2 is SQIVND (reference sequence). In DNA, the CDR3 is TGTGCCAGTACCACTACCCCTGGGAGAAGGACAGGGAGGTCTGAAGCTTTCTTT. It is translated as CASTTTPGRRTGRSEAFF.

The chain uses TRBV5-1 and TRBJ2-3; no clear D. The germline V and J ends were trimmed by 4 bases and 2 bases, with 5 bases remaining between them. The CDR3 runs to 12 residues. CDR1 is SGHRS, CDR2 YFSETQ, per germline. The CDR3 spells CASSLLTDTQYF. DNA of the CDR3: TGCGCCAGCAGCCTACTCACAGATACGCAGTATTTT.

In its sample, this clone was seen once. The chain is built from TRBV18 and TRBJ2-7; D gene unclear. Trimming shortened V by 4 bases and J by 6 bases, and 16 bases separated the two germline ends. Germline lookup yields CDR1 KGHSH and CDR2 LQKENI. This CDR3 has 14 amino acids. CDR3 sequence (DNA): TGTGCCAGCTCACTAGACGGCGTTCGAGGCGAGCAGTACTTC. Translation gives CASSLDGVRGEQYF.

The genes are TRBV7-9 and TRBJ1-1; weak D call: TRBD1 (6 bases). There are 13 residues in the CDR3. The germline V gene has CDR1 SEHNR and CDR2 FQNEAQ (reference sequence). The V end lost 3 bases, the J end lost 5 bases, and 10 bases lay between the germline ends. CDR3 sequence (DNA): TGTGCCAGCAGCTTCCCAGGGGAGACTGAAGCTTTCTTT. Its protein is CASSFPGETEAFF.

This clone was seen a few times. The CDR3 loop reads CASSRQGRLSYEQYF. CDR3 coding DNA: TGTGCCAGTAGCAGACAGGGGCGACTCTCCTACGAGCAGTACTTC. The rearrangement joins TRBV19 to TRBJ2-7; TRBD1 matches 8 bases. Germline V gene data show CDR1 as LNHDA and CDR2 as SQIVND (reference sequence). The V gene end was trimmed by 6 bases and the J gene end by 0 bases; junction bases not matched to a gene: 7. This CDR3 contains 15 residues.

The rearrangement links TRBV19 to TRBJ2-1, with TRBD2 matching 9 bases. Germline V gives CDR1 LNHDA, CDR2 SQIVND (reference sequence). The V and J ends lost 7 bases and 3 bases, in that order; junction bases with no gene match: 4. This CDR3 has 14 residues. In nucleotides, the CDR3 is TGTGCCAGTACGACTAGCGGAGGCTACAATGAGCAGTTCTTC. Translated, it gives CASTTSGGYNEQFF. The full variable domain, in which reference TRBV19 and TRBJ2-1 provide the parts outside the CDR3, is DGGITQSPKYLFRKEGQNVTLSCEQNLNHDAMYWYRQDPGQGLRLIYYSQIVNDFQKGDIAEGYSVSREKKESFPLTVTSAQKNPTAFYLCASTTSGGYNEQFFGPGTRLTVL.

This sequence joins TRBV28 and TRBJ1-3, with TRBD1 matching 7 bases. The germline V gene encodes CDR1 MDHEN and CDR2 SYDVKM. With 3 bases clipped from V and 0 bases from J, the junction kept 5 bases outside the gene matches. The CDR3 loop spans 16 amino acids. CDR3 nucleotides: TGTGCCAGCAGTTTGTGGAACAGGGGCTCTGGAAACACCATATATTTT. Protein: CASSLWNRGSGNTIYF.

This chain uses TRBV6-5 with TRBJ2-2; no clear D gene. In germline, CDR1 is MNHEY, CDR2 SVGAGI. Trimming left V 6 bases short and J 6 bases short, with 8 bases between. The CDR3 is 12 residues long. The CDR3 DNA is TGTGCCAGCAGACAGAGGCCCGGGGAGCTGTTTTTT. Protein: CASRQRPGELFF.

This clone was counted once. CDR3 nucleotides: TGTGCCAGCAGTTTATTCGCGATGGGGAGCTCAGATACGCAGTATTTT. Its translation is CASSLFAMGSSDTQYF. The chain recombines TRBV6-5 with TRBJ2-3; D perhaps matches TRBD2 (5 bases). CDR3 size: 16 residues. Germline CDR1 reads MNHEY; CDR2 reads SVGAGI. V was trimmed by 4 bases and J by 4 bases, leaving 18 bases between them.

The rearrangement joins TRBV4-3 to TRBJ2-1; 11 bases map to TRBD2. The length of the CDR3 is 17 residues. The germline gives CDR1 LGHNA, CDR2 YSLEER. Trimming at V came to 4 bases and at J to 5 bases, leaving 10 bases not matched to a gene. CDR3 sequence (DNA): TGCGCCAGCAGCCCTCGAGATCCGGGACTAGCGGACAATGAGCAGTTCTTC. As protein: CASSPRDPGLADNEQFF.

The V call is TRBV5-1, the J call TRBJ2-5; 8 bases map to TRBD1. The germline V gene encodes CDR1 SGHRS and CDR2 YFSETQ. This CDR3 contains 16 residues. With V trimmed by 2 bases and J by 3 bases, 9 bases remained unmatched. In DNA, the CDR3 is TGCGCCAGCAGCTTCAGTCCCGGGACAGGCAAAGAGACCCAGTACTTC. It codes for CASSFSPGTGKETQYF.